Listed below are T cell receptor beta chains from one sample, sequenced in a study of blood T cell repertoires in COVID-19. Sequencing was performed with immunoSEQ multiplex PCR; in TCRdb, only in-frame clones are kept and a portion is missing. The sample consists of 200,000 to 300,000 clones, about 82% of them appearing once. Sequenced input: peripheral blood. The receptors were sampled from a man aged 45-65 years with COVID-19, enrolled during active disease. The conserved cysteine and the conserved F or W are not part of the CDR3 here.

v_call,cdr3_aa
TRBV4-1,ASRPSWTSGLPTGELF
TRBV6-5,ASRVAGSYEQY
TRBV2,ASSGQAGSPLH
TRBV4-1,ASAVGQGVVGTGELF
TRBV5-1,ASSSGLEPYEQY
TRBV4-2,ASSQEPVLGELF
TRBV12-5,ASGTQETQY
TRBV7-8,ASSFNRGNSNQPQH
TRBV10-2,ASSRTPTGTNSPLH
TRBV5-4,ASKPWTGDEKLF
TRBV7-9,ASSLDNGNTIY
TRBV7-3,ASSWNDRGSKAF
TRBV2,AWSPGTRTPNEQF
TRBV7-8,ASSLMGALNYGYT
TRBV5-6,ASSLAGLSNTEAF
TRBV7-9,ASSPRTGQGAYEQY
TRBV18,ASSPTGAIYNEQF
TRBV19,ASSIVRDRPYGYT
TRBV4-1,ASSHRGGAAMNTEAF
TRBV7-2,ASSSGQGASYNEQF
TRBV11-2,ASSPNLGQGTYEQY
TRBV5-1,ASRREGGVNTEAF
TRBV6-1,ASSDRTRGPREQY
TRBV5-1,ASSPGGGNNEQF
TRBV19,ASSLFGDNNQPQH
TRBV5-3,ARSYRGKGGSNQPQH
TRBV3-1/TRBV3-2,ASSSLAGTSGTLF
TRBV3-1/TRBV3-2,ASSLLAGVETQY
TRBV28,ASSLRGTLNGELF
TRBV28,ASSLRVNEQF
TRBV2,ASSLSGNTIY
TRBV6-5,ASRGTGGGEKLF
TRBV24-1,ATSDTGAGETQY
TRBV5-1,ASSFSVNRNTEAF
TRBV3-1/TRBV3-2,ASSRDGALAKNIQY
TRBV6-5,ASRLLRTGIDTIY
TRBV6-1,ASSEAPGQLYEQY
TRBV9,ASSVGVGLAGNTGELF
TRBV28,ASSPGDRGLGYT
TRBV18,ASSPDRDRVFEQY
TRBV4-2,ASSQDRGLGNTIY
TRBV27,ASSLSLEAEQF
TRBV18,ASSPPGGNEQF
TRBV12-2,ASRLQSNQPQH
TRBV28,ASSFDSPLH
TRBV9,ASSPSFSGGTQY
TRBV28,ASMGGWSNQPQH
TRBV5-6,ASSPPGGYSTGAF
TRBV10-3,AISDPNRDSNYEQY
TRBV2,ASGTGMSEQF
TRBV27,ASRPGGTYTGELF
TRBV3-1/TRBV3-2,ASSLRDTGELF
TRBV6-5,ASDRDRGYEQY
TRBV6-5,ASLRARQGYTEAF